This is a list of T cell receptor beta chains from one sample in a study of cytomegalovirus exposure and HLA in healthy donors. Clones were sequenced by immunoSEQ multiplex PCR, and TCRdb holds only the in-frame ones, with some missing. The data contain 150,000 to 200,000 clones, about 75% of them seen just once; the ten biggest clones take up 6% to 7%. Sequencing was performed on PBMCs. These receptors all stem from a man aged 40-49 years in good health and CMV-seropositive. The CDR3 runs from the conserved cysteine through the conserved F or W. The order of the fields is D gene, clone size, V gene, J gene, CDR3 protein, CDR3 DNA. The D gene is left open where the match is weak. Only some rows state a clone size, as once, few, many or a class for expanded clones.

D: TRBD2; size: once; V: TRBV5-1; J: TRBJ2-1; CDR3: CASSPLAGGSDEQFF; DNA: TGCGCCAGCAGCCCTTTAGCGGGGGGTTCGGATGAGCAGTTCTTC
D: .; size: .; V: TRBV2; J: TRBJ1-2; CDR3: CASSPGGGYTF; DNA: TGTGCCAGCAGTCCTGGGGGGGGCTACACCTTC
D: TRBD2; size: .; V: TRBV15; J: TRBJ2-1; CDR3: CATSRGLAGEKEQFF; DNA: TGTGCCACCAGCAGAGGACTAGCGGGAGAGAAAGAGCAGTTCTTC
D: .; size: few; V: TRBV19; J: TRBJ1-2; CDR3: CASIPNENNYGYTF; DNA: TGTGCCAGTATCCCAAACGAGAATAACTATGGCTACACCTTC
D: .; size: .; V: TRBV11-3; J: TRBJ2-1; CDR3: CASSPSTRISYNEQFF; DNA: TGTGCCAGCAGCCCGAGTACTAGGATCTCCTACAATGAGCAGTTCTTC
D: .; size: .; V: TRBV14; J: TRBJ2-2; CDR3: CASSQESQAYTGELFF; DNA: TGTGCCAGCAGCCAAGAGTCCCAGGCGTACACCGGGGAGCTGTTTTTT
D: .; size: .; V: TRBV19; J: TRBJ1-5; CDR3: CASSIDRVHQPQHF; DNA: TGTGCCAGTAGTATAGACAGGGTTCATCAGCCCCAGCATTTT
D: TRBD1; size: .; V: TRBV7-2; J: TRBJ1-1; CDR3: CASSWDRGYTEAFF; DNA: TGTGCCAGCAGCTGGGACAGGGGGTATACTGAAGCTTTCTTT
D: TRBD1; size: .; V: TRBV10-3; J: TRBJ1-1; CDR3: CAIRLGQGEAEAFF; DNA: TGTGCCATCAGGTTGGGACAGGGTGAAGCTGAAGCTTTCTTT
D: .; size: few; V: TRBV25-1; J: TRBJ2-7; CDR3: CASSELGGQNSYEQYF; DNA: TGTGCCAGCAGTGAATTGGGGGGGCAGAACTCCTACGAGCAGTACTTC
D: TRBD1; size: .; V: TRBV5-1; J: TRBJ2-1; CDR3: CASSLGNRGYNEQFF; DNA: TGCGCCAGCAGCTTGGGGAACAGGGGGTACAATGAGCAGTTCTTC
D: .; size: .; V: TRBV18; J: TRBJ1-2; CDR3: CASSAGAPGYTF; DNA: TGTGCCAGCTCGGCGGGCGCCCCGGGCTACACCTTC
D: TRBD1; size: .; V: TRBV2; J: TRBJ2-1; CDR3: CASSEPSAGQGYNEQFF; DNA: TGTGCCAGCAGTGAACCCAGTGCGGGACAGGGTTACAATGAGCAGTTCTTC
D: TRBD2; size: .; V: TRBV11-3; J: TRBJ2-7; CDR3: CASSPGQGTSGSYEQYF; DNA: TGTGCCAGCAGCCCAGGCCAAGGGACTAGCGGATCCTACGAGCAGTACTTC
D: .; size: .; V: TRBV5-1; J: TRBJ2-3; CDR3: CASSLPGTDTQYF; DNA: TGCGCCAGCAGCTTGCCGGGTACAGATACGCAGTATTTT
D: TRBD2; size: few; V: TRBV7-6; J: TRBJ2-7; CDR3: CASSPGTSGGSYEQYF; DNA: TGTGCCAGCAGCCCCGGGACTAGCGGGGGATCCTACGAGCAGTACTTC
D: TRBD1; size: .; V: TRBV28; J: TRBJ1-5; CDR3: CASSWGLTGRRSSNQPQHF; DNA: TGTGCCAGCAGCTGGGGTCTGACAGGGAGGAGGAGTAGCAATCAGCCCCAGCATTTT
D: TRBD1; size: .; V: TRBV9; J: TRBJ1-4; CDR3: CASSEGWGQINEKLFF; DNA: TGTGCCAGCAGCGAGGGGTGGGGACAGATTAATGAAAAACTGTTTTTT
D: .; size: few; V: TRBV19; J: TRBJ1-5; CDR3: CASRTSDTSNQPQHF; DNA: TGTGCCAGTAGGACTTCGGATACTAGCAATCAGCCCCAGCATTTT
D: TRBD1; size: .; V: TRBV14; J: TRBJ1-1; CDR3: CASSQRRDRGTEAFF; DNA: TGTGCCAGCAGCCAAAGGAGGGACAGGGGGACTGAAGCTTTCTTT
D: .; size: .; V: TRBV19; J: TRBJ2-1; CDR3: CASSSGSGRNEQFF; DNA: TGTGCCAGTAGTTCGGGGAGCGGTCGGAATGAGCAGTTCTTC
D: TRBD2; size: .; V: TRBV5-1; J: TRBJ2-5; CDR3: CASSLLAGAQYF; DNA: TGCGCCAGCAGCTTACTAGCGGGAGCCCAGTACTTC
D: TRBD1; size: few; V: TRBV10-3; J: TRBJ2-5; CDR3: CAISSHRGPTSQETQYF; DNA: TGTGCCATCAGTTCTCACAGGGGGCCAACCTCTCAAGAGACCCAGTACTTC
D: TRBD2; size: .; V: TRBV10-3; J: TRBJ2-1; CDR3: CAISESREGREQFF; DNA: TGTGCCATCAGTGAGTCGCGGGAGGGGCGCGAGCAGTTCTTC
D: TRBD2; size: .; V: TRBV11-3; J: TRBJ2-5; CDR3: CASSTRLAGIQETQYF; DNA: TGTGCCAGCAGCACACGACTAGCGGGCATACAAGAGACCCAGTACTTC
D: TRBD1; size: few; V: TRBV28; J: TRBJ2-7; CDR3: CASSPGQGPYEQYF; DNA: TGTGCCAGCAGTCCAGGACAGGGTCCCTACGAGCAGTACTTC
D: TRBD1; size: once; V: TRBV6-5; J: TRBJ1-6; CDR3: CASSPTGGSSPLHF; DNA: TGTGCCAGCAGCCCCACAGGGGGCAGTTCACCCCTCCACTTT